This T cell receptor (beta chain) was captured by sequencing in a study of T cell responses to AZD1222 COVID-19 vaccine. This clone was seen a handful of times. What it binds is unknown. This CDR3 spans 17 amino acids. After removal of 5 bases from V and 1 base from J, the junction contained 9 bases not matched to a gene. The germline gives CDR1 MNHEY, CDR2 SMNVEV (reference sequence). Produced via immunoSEQ multiplex PCR; TCRdb's table is partial and in-frame only. The table shows 70,000 to 90,000 clones, with 70% to 85% occurring only once. Broader study findings: Two doses of AZD1222 preceded a rise in Spike-specific TCR breadth and depth. Within unmutated variant regions lay the reported targets of nearly half of spike-specific TCRs. Most donors were white British and more were female, and clonal diversity was possibly underestimated. Repertoire sampling occurred only after the peak T cell response.

This sample comprised peripheral blood, obtained on day 0 of AZD1222 vaccination. This TCR was sampled from an adult in good health. The genes are TRBV27 and TRBJ2-2; 8 positions match TRBD2. Written as DNA, the CDR3 is TGTGCCAGCAGTCCCCGGGGGGGAGGATTGAACACCGGGGAGCTGTTTTTT. Amino acids: CASSPRGGGLNTGELFF.